A selection of T cell receptor beta chains follows, all from one sample in a study of human T cells and chemical hapten exposure. TCRdb processed the RACE reads anew with MiXCR; each CDR3 protein has one entry. The sample records about 200,000 distinct CDR3 sequences, 20% to 25% being singletons. The input for sequencing was whole blood, taken in connection with sensitization to the hapten diphenylcyclopropenone (DPC). The receptors were sampled from a woman aged 40-49 years with alopecia areata. Some clones in this sample may be carry-over from other donors' samples. The CDR3 runs from the conserved cysteine through the conserved F or W. The D gene is left open where the match is weak. Where a row states a size, it is once, few, many or the class of an expanded clone; other rows omit it.

>.|13|.|TRBV11-3|TRBJ2-1
TGTGCCAGCAGCGTGAGCGGAGCAGGAGAGCAGTTCTTC
CASSVSGAGEQFF
>.|15|many|TRBV4-3|TRBJ1-2
TGCGCCAGCAGCCAAGATGGTAGCGGGGAATATGGCTACACCTTC
CASSQDGSGEYGYTF
>.|13|.|TRBV24-1|TRBJ1-5
TGTGCCACCAGTGACCAAGGGACCCAGCCCCAGCATTTT
CATSDQGTQPQHF
>.|15|few|TRBV12-3/TRBV12-4|TRBJ2-3
TGTGCCAGCAGTTTAGCGGTTGGGGGCACAGATACGCAGTATTTT
CASSLAVGGTDTQYF
>.|11|.|TRBV21-1|TRBJ2-5
TGTGCCAGCAGCAAACCAGAGACCCAGTACTTC
CASSKPETQYF
>TRBD2|14|.|TRBV6-5|TRBJ2-7
TGTGCCAGCAGACGGACTAGCGGGAGATACGAGCAGTACTTC
CASRRTSGRYEQYF
>.|12|many|TRBV29-1|TRBJ2-3
TGCAGCGTTACTTCCGGGACAGATACGCAGTATTTT
CSVTSGTDTQYF
>.|12|few|TRBV20-1|TRBJ1-4
TGCAGTGCTAGGGGTTCGAGTGAAAAACTGTTTTTT
CSARGSSEKLFF
>TRBD2|14|few|TRBV7-2|TRBJ2-7
TGTGCCAGCAGCTTAGAGCGGGAGGCCTACGAGCAGTACTTC
CASSLEREAYEQYF
>.|18|few|TRBV5-1|TRBJ2-2
TGCGCCAGCAGCTCACTCCCCCGCCCGGGCGGGGACACCGGGGAGCTGTTTTTT
CASSSLPRPGGDTGELFF
>.|11|many|TRBV28|TRBJ1-5
TGTGCCAGCAGGGGTGATCAGCCCCAGCATTTT
CASRGDQPQHF
>.|13|.|TRBV10-3|TRBJ1-5
TGTGCCATCAAGCAGACCTCCCAGTCTCCCCAGCATTTT
CAIKQTSQSPQHF
>.|13|few|TRBV7-2|TRBJ2-1
TGTGCCAGCAGCTTAGGTCAGGTGGATGAGCAGTTCTTC
CASSLGQVDEQFF
>.|15|few|TRBV4-3|TRBJ2-5
TGCGCCAGCAGCCAAGATCGGAACAGGCAAGAGACCCAGTACTTC
CASSQDRNRQETQYF
>TRBD1|17|.|TRBV20-1|TRBJ1-2
TGCAGTGCTAGGGATACCGGGACAGGGGGCCGGGGCTATGGCTACACCTTC
CSARDTGTGGRGYGYTF
>.|12|many|TRBV20-1|TRBJ2-7
TGCAGTGCTAAGGGGACGGCCTACGAGCAGTACTTC
CSAKGTAYEQYF
>.|11|.|TRBV28|TRBJ2-7
TGTGCCAGCAGGAATTGGTACGAGCAGTACTTC
CASRNWYEQYF
>.|12|many|TRBV7-2|TRBJ2-3
TGCGCCAGCAGCCCCGGCACAGATACGCAGTATTTT
CASSPGTDTQYF
>TRBD2|16|.|TRBV5-6|TRBJ2-7
TGTGCCAGCAGCTTACGAGGACGAACTAGCGACTACGAGCAGTACTTC
CASSLRGRTSDYEQYF
>.|14|few|TRBV20-1|TRBJ1-2
TGCAGTGCTATGGACAGCAGCCAGAGAAATGGCTACACCTTC
CSAMDSSQRNGYTF
>TRBD2|15|.|TRBV20-1|TRBJ2-7
TGCAGTGCTGAAGAACTAGCGGGATCCCCCTACGAGCAGTACTTC
CSAEELAGSPYEQYF
>TRBD1|14|few|TRBV12-3/TRBV12-4|TRBJ1-5
TGTGCCAGCAGTTTGTCAGGGGGAGGCCAGCCCCAGCATTTT
CASSLSGGGQPQHF
>.|13|few|TRBV29-1|TRBJ2-1
TGCAGCGTTGGGGGACGATCGGGCAATGAGCAGTTCTTC
CSVGGRSGNEQFF
>.|15|.|TRBV7-2|TRBJ2-5
TGTGCCAGCAGCCGACAGTACAATATCCAAGAGACCCAGTACTTC
CASSRQYNIQETQYF
>.|14|.|TRBV7-2|TRBJ2-7
TGTGCCAGCAGCCCAATTCTAGCCTCCTACGAGCAGTACTTC
CASSPILASYEQYF
>.|16|.|TRBV3-1|TRBJ1-1
TGTGCCAGCAGCCAAGAGTTAATAGGGAGGATCACTGAAGCTTTCTTT
CASSQELIGRITEAFF
>.|10|few|TRBV29-1|TRBJ2-1
TGCAGCGTCGTACCTAATGGGCAGTTCTTC
CSVVPNGQFF